One sample yielded the 27 T cell receptor beta chains listed below, sequenced in a study of blood T cells in healthy people across ages. The second PCR ran 7 to 11 cycles with a sample-barcoded 5' primer and J-beta primers. TCRdb reprocessed the 5' RACE reads with MiXCR, giving one entry per CDR3 protein. Here the sample spans 1.5 million to 2 million distinct CDR3 sequences, roughly 50% being singletons. Sequencing used blood. The receptor source for this set is a woman aged 40 to 55 in good health.

This clonotype showed up just a few times. The rearrangement links TRBV3-1 to TRBJ2-7; D remains unclear. V gave up 0 bases and J gave up 10 bases, with 16 bases separating them. Germline CDR1 is LGHDT and CDR2 is YNNKEL (reference sequence). This CDR3 is 14 amino acids long. Here the CDR3 DNA reads TGTGCCAGCAGCCAAGATACCCCTCAAGAGACTCAGTACTTC. Its translation: CASSQDTPQETQYF.

V and J are TRBV6-5 and TRBJ1-2; 9 positions agree with TRBD1. The junction had 9 bases not matched to a gene; V was cut back by 6 bases and J by 4 bases. Per germline, CDR1 MNHEY and CDR2 SVGAGI. The CDR3 spans 15 residues. The CDR3 loop reads CASSLTDRGSYGYTF. In DNA, the CDR3 is TGTGCCAGCAGCTTGACGGACAGGGGCTCCTATGGCTACACCTTC.

This chain connects TRBV7-3 to TRBJ2-5; a weak D match, TRBD2 (5 bases). CDR3 length: 16 residues. CDR1 and CDR2 (germline): SGHTA, FQGTGA. V lost 2 bases and J lost 11, with 24 bases in between. CDR3: CASSLLGLTSGNEQYF. The CDR3 nucleotides read TGTGCCAGCAGCTTATTGGGCCTAACGTCGGGGAATGAGCAGTACTTC.

This chain links TRBV18 with TRBJ2-1; 9 nucleotides match TRBD1. CDR1 KGHSH and CDR2 LQKENI come from the germline V gene. With V trimmed by 1 base and J by 10 bases, 11 bases remained unmatched. This CDR3 comprises 16 residues. CDR3 loop: CASSPQGQGPRAEQFF. The CDR3 region has the DNA TGTGCCAGCTCACCACAGGGACAGGGACCCCGGGCGGAGCAGTTCTTC.

This chain links TRBV28 with TRBJ1-1; D gene uncertain. V lost 7 bases to trimming and J lost 4 bases, with 16 bases between them. Germline lookup yields CDR1 MDHEN and CDR2 SYDVKM. The CDR3 loop spans 14 amino acids. This chain's CDR3 is CASKVAELGTEAFF. The CDR3 bases are TGTGCCAGCAAGGTGGCCGAATTGGGCACTGAAGCTTTCTTT.

The gene calls are TRBV3-1 and TRBJ1-4; D is possibly TRBD1 (5 bases). CDR1 is LGHDT and CDR2 is YNNKEL in the germline V gene (reference sequence). V lost 4 bases to trimming and J lost 3 bases, with 12 bases between them. The CDR3 is 15 amino acids. The chain's CDR3 is CASSPRGAANEKLFF. The CDR3 nucleotides are TGTGCCAGCAGCCCCCGTGGGGCGGCTAATGAAAAACTGTTTTTT.

There are a few counts of this clonotype. V is TRBV7-9 and J is TRBJ2-3; a weak D match, TRBD1 (6 bases). V lost 4 bases and J lost 6, with 20 bases in between. Per germline, CDR1 SEHNR and CDR2 FQNEAQ (reference sequence). The CDR3 is made up of 16 amino acids. Here the CDR3 reads CASSSRTARGNDTQYF. The CDR3, as DNA: TGTGCCAGCAGCTCCAGGACCGCGAGGGGGAACGATACGCAGTATTTT.

To note about this clonotype: The germline gene is not matched at one end of the junction; a read error may be the cause. The CDR3, as DNA: TGTGCCGCCAGCAGAGATAACAGGACACCTTACAATGAGCAGTTCTTC. Translated: CAASRDNRTPYNEQFF. This chain joins TRBV15 and TRBJ2-1; D may be TRBD1 (5 bases). Per germline, CDR1 LNHNV and CDR2 YYDKDF (reference sequence). The CDR3 is 16 residues long.

In this sample, this clonotype turned up a few times. The chain couples TRBV12-3 or TRBV12-4 to TRBJ2-7; the D call may be TRBD1 or TRBD2 (5 bases each). V was cut by 4 bases and J by 1 base, with 14 bases left in between. The CDR3 spans 15 residues. CDR3 sequence reads: CASSSRGAISYEQYF. As DNA, the CDR3 is TGTGCCAGCAGTTCGAGAGGGGCTATTTCCTACGAGCAGTACTTC.

V is TRBV28 and J is TRBJ1-2; D remains unclear. Trimming cost V 3 bases and J 7 bases, with 9 bases left between them. CDR1 is MDHEN and CDR2 is SYDVKM in the germline V gene. The CDR3 extends over 12 amino acids. The CDR3 is CASSFQRFGYTF. The DNA of the CDR3 is TGTGCCAGCAGTTTCCAGAGGTTTGGCTACACCTTC.

This rearrangement joins TRBV10-3 to TRBJ2-1; TRBD1 agrees at 7 bases. CDR3 length: 14 residues. Losses at the gene ends were 6 bases for V and 0 bases for J; bases not matched to a gene: 2. Germline CDR1 and CDR2: ENHRY and SYGVKD. The CDR3 spells CAIRGTDSYNEQFF. As DNA, the CDR3 is TGTGCCATCAGGGGGACAGACTCCTACAATGAGCAGTTCTTC.

This clonotype was observed a few times. This chain uses TRBV6-2 or TRBV6-3 with TRBJ2-7, with D maybe TRBD1 (5 bases). Deletions cut 1 base from V and 5 bases from J, with 9 bases between. Germline V lookup: CDR1 MNHEY, CDR2 SVGEGT. The CDR3 is 13 amino acids. The CDR3 bases are TGTGCCAGCAGTTACTACAGGATAGACGAGCAGTACTTC. It specifies CASSYYRIDEQYF.

The rearrangement joins TRBV4-1 to TRBJ1-4, with TRBD1 matching over 11 bases. CDR1 is MGHRA, CDR2 YSYEKL, per germline. This CDR3 has 16 residues. V lost 3 bases and J lost 3; bases outside the gene matches: 3. CDR3 sequence: CASSQGTGGSNEKLFF. The CDR3 DNA is TGCGCCAGCAGCCAGGGGACAGGGGGATCTAATGAAAAACTGTTTTTT.

The genes are TRBV4-2 and TRBJ2-5, with 9 bases fitting TRBD2. This CDR3 contains 15 residues. Germline values: CDR1 LGHNA, CDR2 YNFKEQ. The junction had 13 bases not matched to a gene; V was cut back by 3 bases and J by 11 bases. In nucleotides, the CDR3 is TGTGCCAGCAGCCAGGCGGGGGGGGCCGGGTATGAGCAGTACTTC. This sequence encodes CASSQAGGAGYEQYF.

This clonotype was seen a few times. The chain is built from TRBV24-1 and TRBJ2-7; D is unclear. The ends were cut back, 3 bases at V and 1 base at J, with 6 bases in the middle. CDR1 and CDR2 (germline): KGHDR, SFDVKD. The CDR3 contains 13 residues. The CDR3 loop reads CATSDPGSYEQYF. Written as DNA, the CDR3 is TGTGCCACCAGTGATCCCGGATCCTACGAGCAGTACTTC.

The genes are TRBV5-4 and TRBJ2-3; no reliable D call. Trimming shortened V by 4 bases and J by 2 bases, and 17 bases separated the two germline ends. CDR1 is SGHNT, CDR2 YYREEE, per germline (reference sequence). This CDR3 has 16 amino acids. The CDR3 here is CASSTSGRAFTDTQYF. DNA for the CDR3: TGTGCCAGCAGCACCTCAGGACGAGCGTTCACAGATACGCAGTATTTT. The full variable domain, in which reference TRBV5-4 and TRBJ2-3 provide the parts outside the CDR3, is ETGVTQSPTHLIKTRGQQVTLRCSSQSGHNTVSWYQQALGQGPQFIFQYYREEENGRGNFPPRFSGLQFPNYSSELNVNALELDDSALYLCASSTSGRAFTDTQYFGPGTRLTVL.

This clonotype appeared a few times. The chain joins TRBV6-5 to TRBJ2-5; no clear D gene. V lost 2 bases and J 3 bases, leaving 13 bases between the germline ends. The CDR3 has 15 residues. Per germline, CDR1 MNHEY and CDR2 SVGAGI. In DNA, the CDR3 is TGTGCCAGCAGTTACCTTACGGCATCCAAAGAGACCCAGTACTTC. Its protein is CASSYLTASKETQYF.

In nucleotides, the CDR3 is TGCGCCAGCAGCCAAGATGTGGAGGCGGGTAACACAGATACGCAGTATTTT. Residues: CASSQDVEAGNTDTQYF. This chain connects TRBV4-3 to TRBJ2-3, with TRBD2 as a possible D gene (5 bases). The germline V and J ends were trimmed by 0 bases and 2 bases, with 15 bases remaining between them. From germline, CDR1 is LGHNA and CDR2 YSLEER. CDR3 length: 17 amino acids.

This chain links TRBV7-3 with TRBJ2-5, with TRBD1 identical over 8 bases. There are 15 residues in the CDR3. Germline V gene data show CDR1 as SGHTA and CDR2 as FQGTGA. V gave up 4 bases and J gave up 3 bases; unmatched junction bases: 7. The CDR3 is CASSSSGGSEETQYF. The CDR3 coding sequence is TGTGCCAGCAGCTCCTCAGGGGGCTCGGAAGAGACCCAGTACTTC.

The chain carries TRBV20-1 and TRBJ2-1; 7 bases line up with TRBD1. V was pared by 6 bases and J by 8 bases, with 10 bases of the junction left unmatched. The CDR3 consists of 13 residues. Germline CDR1 is DFQATT and CDR2 is SNEGSKA (reference sequence). CDR3 sequence (DNA): TGCAGTGCCCACAGGGGCCTCGGGGATGAGCAGTTCTTC. Translation: CSAHRGLGDEQFF.

This clonotype was recorded only once. This rearrangement joins TRBV6-1 to TRBJ2-1; 8 bases map to TRBD2. The CDR3 totals 18 residues. Germline V lookup: CDR1 MNHNS, CDR2 SASEGT. Losses at the gene ends were 0 bases for V and 2 bases for J; bases not matched to a gene: 9. CDR3 DNA: TGTGCCAGCAGTGAAGCGCTTCCGGGGGGGGTAACCTACAATGAGCAGTTCTTC. As protein: CASSEALPGGVTYNEQFF.

This chain connects TRBV29-1 to TRBJ1-1; 8 bases agree with TRBD1. This CDR3 is built from 12 residues. V shed 7 bases, J shed 6 bases, and the junction held 7 bases outside the gene matches. Germline V gene lookup returns CDR1 SQVTM and CDR2 ANQGSEA. DNA for the CDR3: TGCAGCGATGGACAGGGTAAAGCTGAAGCTTTCTTT. It encodes CSDGQGKAEAFF.

This CDR3 reads CAISGRGAAETQYF. CDR3 sequence (DNA): TGTGCCATCAGTGGCCGGGGGGCAGCAGAGACCCAGTACTTC. The chain is built from TRBV10-3 and TRBJ2-5; the D gene is possibly TRBD2 (7 bases). The V end was cut by 4 bases, the J end by 4 bases, with 13 bases between. The germline V gene has CDR1 ENHRY and CDR2 SYGVKD. The CDR3 loop spans 14 amino acids.

The chain carries TRBV29-1 and TRBJ2-3; TRBD1 matches 11 bases. CDR1 is SQVTM, CDR2 ANQGSEA, per germline. The CDR3 consists of 14 residues. V lost 6 bases and J lost 4; bases outside the gene matches: 6. DNA of the CDR3: TGCAGCGTCGATCCGGGACAGGGGGCAGATACGCAGTATTTT. Its translation: CSVDPGQGADTQYF.

There are a few counts of this clonotype. The CDR3 here is CASSFVRAYEQYF. The CDR3 region has the DNA TGTGCCAGCAGTTTTGTGAGGGCATACGAGCAGTACTTC. The gene calls are TRBV28 and TRBJ2-4, with a weak D call TRBD2 (5 bases). The J call may be wrong; the DNA end is better matched by TRBJ2-7. Germline assignment: CDR1 MDHEN and CDR2 SYDVKM. CDR3 size: 13 residues.

The V call is TRBV20-1, the J call TRBJ2-4, with D tentatively TRBD1 or TRBD2 (5 bases each). Germline V lookup: CDR1 DFQATT, CDR2 SNEGSKA (reference sequence). There are 14 residues in the CDR3. The ends were cut back, 1 base at V and 5 bases at J, with 12 bases in the middle. The chain's CDR3 is CSARVNGAQNIQYF. The CDR3 DNA reads TGCAGTGCTAGAGTCAACGGGGCCCAAAACATTCAGTACTTC.

This clonotype was counted between two and nine times. The rearrangement joins TRBV7-9 to TRBJ2-1, with 7 bases lining up with TRBD2. Germline V gene sequence: CDR1 SEHNR, CDR2 FQNEAQ (reference sequence). V trimming: 5 bases; J trimming: 0 bases; junction bases outside the gene matches: 7. The CDR3 covers 16 residues. In nucleotides, the CDR3 is TGTGCCAGCAGCCCCGGGGGAGGGAACTCCTACAATGAGCAGTTCTTC. Translating it yields CASSPGGGNSYNEQFF.